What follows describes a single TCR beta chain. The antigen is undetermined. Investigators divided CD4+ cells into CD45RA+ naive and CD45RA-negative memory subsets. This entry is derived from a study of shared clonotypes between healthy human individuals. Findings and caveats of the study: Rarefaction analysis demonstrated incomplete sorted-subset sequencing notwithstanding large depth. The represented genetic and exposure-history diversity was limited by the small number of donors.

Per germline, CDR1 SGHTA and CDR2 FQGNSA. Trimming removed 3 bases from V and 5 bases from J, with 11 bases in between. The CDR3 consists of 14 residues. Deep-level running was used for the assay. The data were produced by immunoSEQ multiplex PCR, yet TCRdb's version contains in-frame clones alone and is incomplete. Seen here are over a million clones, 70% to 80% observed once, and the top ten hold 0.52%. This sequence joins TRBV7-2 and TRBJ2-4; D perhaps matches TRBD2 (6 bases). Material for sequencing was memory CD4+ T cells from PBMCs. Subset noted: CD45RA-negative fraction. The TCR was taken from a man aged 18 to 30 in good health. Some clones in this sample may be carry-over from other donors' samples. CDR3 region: CASSFDPGENIQYF. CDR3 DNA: TGTGCCAGCAGCTTTGACCCGGGGGAAAACATTCAGTACTTC.